This paragraph reports one TCR beta chain. The antigen remains undetermined. This specimen belongs to a study of cytomegalovirus exposure and HLA in healthy donors. About the research overall: It was reported in a later analysis that the 100 to 150 validation repertoires used the same platform as the approximately 670 first-cohort repertoires.

V dropped 6 bases and J dropped 3; count of bases not matched to a gene: 3. This CDR3 has 12 amino acids. Germline values: CDR1 SQVTM, CDR2 ANQGSEA. The protocol was immunoSEQ multiplex PCR, while the TCRdb copy is restricted to in-frame clones and leaves out a portion. The sample carries approximately 97,000 clones, 85% to 95% recorded once. General observations from the study: The study labeled 150 to 200 TCR beta chains cytomegalovirus-associated. Specificity for CMV antigens was confirmed in vitro for a few of the CMV-associated chains. A subsequent analysis found that TCR clusters from the first cohort also tended to co-occur in the 110 or so validation repertoires, with about 95% of cluster scores above 0.

Sample: PBMCs. The source of this sequence is a woman aged 30 to 39 in good health and CMV-seropositive. The gene calls are TRBV29-1 and TRBJ2-7; 9 positions agree with TRBD2. CDR3 region: CSVRLADYEQYF. The CDR3 DNA reads TGCAGCGTACGACTAGCGGACTACGAGCAGTACTTC.